The clone carrying this T cell receptor beta chain was recorded a few times. Germline V lookup: CDR1 SGHRS, CDR2 YFSETQ. The CDR3 extends over 16 amino acids. Trimming removed 0 bases from V and 3 bases from J, with 15 bases in between. Each CDR3 protein is one row after TCRdb ran MiXCR on the RT-PCR reads. This table holds about 680,000 distinct CDR3 sequences, approximately 15% found once. The origin of this receptor is a female donor in good health, serving as a healthy control. The chain links TRBV5-1 to TRBJ1-2, with D unclear. The sequenced sample consisted of memory CD4+ T cells from blood. CDR3 DNA: TGCGCCAGCAGCTTGGATGCGGTTATCGACGACTATGGCTACACCTTC. Amino acid sequence: CASSLDAVIDDYGYTF.